This T cell receptor beta chain was sequenced during a study of shared clonotypes between healthy human individuals. This clone has just one count. The antigen remains unidentified. Findings and limits, study-wide: Clonotype sharing among donors likely depends on sequencing depth. Having only a few donors restricted how much genetic and exposure-history diversity was captured.

Naive CD8 cells comprised CD45RO-negative, CCR7-positively selected cells, excluding terminally differentiated effector memory CD45RA+ cells. On sorted subsets, replicate PCRs used about 200 ng DNA, or 27,000 or so T cell genomes. Some clones are missing from TCRdb's copy, which holds only in-frame ones; the method was immunoSEQ multiplex PCR. The data hold about 680,000 clones, with about 91% observed a single time. The receptor comes from a man aged 30 to 39 in good health. The sample consisted of naive CD8+ T cells sorted from blood.

Written as DNA, the CDR3 is TGTGCCAGCAGTTTAGACGGGTCCAGCAATCAGCCCCAGCATTTT. Amino acid sequence: CASSLDGSSNQPQHF. J is TRBJ1-5 and V is TRBV27; D not certain. The CDR3 has 15 residues. Looked up from germline, CDR1 is MNHEY and CDR2 is SMNVEV (reference sequence). The V and J ends lost 2 bases and 1 base respectively, with 9 bases between them.